This TCR beta chain originates from a study of blood T cell repertoires in COVID-19. About the research overall: The United States, Italy and Spain supplied acute and convalescent COVID-19 samples.

The data were produced by immunoSEQ multiplex PCR, yet TCRdb's version contains in-frame clones alone and is incomplete. The repertoire consists of under 250,000 clones, with roughly four fifths occurring once and the leading ten covering approximately 4.5%. Germline V CDR1 and CDR2: SNHLY, FYNNEI. V lost 5 bases and J lost 4; bases outside the gene matches: 5. CDR3 length: 14 amino acids. The sequenced material came from peripheral blood. The V and J genes are TRBV2 and TRBJ2-3; 8 nucleotides agree with TRBD2. The receptor's source is a woman in her 70s with acute or convalescent COVID-19. The CDR3 loop reads CASSTDGGADTQYF. The CDR3 DNA follows: TGTGCCAGCAGTACCGACGGGGGGGCAGATACGCAGTATTTT.